This TCR beta chain is from a study of vaccination and CD4 T cells after COVID-19. As for the study in general: Either the Pfizer-BioNTech BNT162b2 or Moderna mRNA-1273 vaccine was given as two doses. Once diagnosed, patients had post-COVID samples drawn a median around 110 days later (range 35 to 161). Whole-study findings and limits: Convalescent patients displayed spike mono-reactivity in 304 of 307 vaccine-specific clones. Among convalescent patients, a median around 86% of reactive clones emerged only after vaccination.

In the case of this clonotype: Its target is not known.

TCRdb passed the PCR reads through MiXCR, listing each CDR3 protein once. Of 15,000 to 20,000 distinct CDR3 sequences detected, roughly two thirds appear once; the ten largest clones hold roughly 1.1%. The V gene end was trimmed by 5 bases and the J gene end by 1 base; junction bases not matched to a gene: 6. Germline loops: CDR1 DFQATT, CDR2 SNEGSKA (reference sequence). The CDR3 extends over 14 amino acids. Material: CD4+ T cells from blood, obtained after SARS-CoV-2 vaccination. V gene TRBV20-1 combines with J gene TRBJ1-1; 8 nucleotides line up with TRBD1. This clonotype was sampled from a human donor who had recovered from COVID-19. The CDR3 DNA is TGCAGTGCTTCAGGGGGCCCGGGGAACACTGAAGCTTTCTTT. Translating it yields CSASGGPGNTEAFF.